Many counts were recorded for the clone carrying this TCR beta chain. The entry originates in a study of early T cells in non-severe SARS-CoV-2 infection. Researchers tagged individual cDNA molecules with unique molecular identifiers. MiXCR, run by TCRdb on the 5' RACE reads, gives a single entry per CDR3 protein. The sample has roughly 86,000 distinct CDR3 sequences, around 6% seen once. V was pared by 5 bases and J by 4 bases, with 18 bases between. Germline CDR1 is SGHTA and CDR2 is FQGNSA. The CDR3 spans 15 residues. The V and J genes are TRBV7-2 and TRBJ2-7, with a tentative D call TRBD1 (5 bases). Sequencing was carried out using whole blood. The receptor comes from an adult who was a healthcare worker with PCR-confirmed SARS-CoV-2 infection or an uninfected control (not recorded which). The CDR3 here is CASSPADAGRYEQYF. CDR3 nucleotide sequence: TGTGCCAGCAGCCCCGCCGATGCAGGGCGGTACGAGCAGTACTTC.